This TCR beta chain comes out of a study of CD8+CD57+ T cells in acquired aplastic anemia. Study overall: Across the sorted CD4+ and CD8+ cells, DNA amounts averaged roughly 3 ug. CD4+ cell libraries from healthy donors averaged approximately 9.8 million reads.

The CDR3 consists of 15 residues. Germline CDR1 is LNHDA and CDR2 is SQIVND (reference sequence). The V gene lost 8 bases and the J gene lost 5 bases, with 19 bases spanning the gap. Findings and limits, study-wide: Simpson's diversity of CD8+ cells was not significantly different in patients compared with controls. About 30 was the count of CD8+ CDR3 sequences that patients shared with controls.

As to this clonotype: Antigen specificity is unknown. Since the CDR3 does not end with the conserved phenylalanine or tryptophan, this likely comes from a read error.

The template for TCR beta VDJ and CDR3 sequence profiling was genomic DNA. Each CDR3 protein gets one entry after TCRdb re-called the reads with MiXCR. This table holds roughly 58,000 distinct CDR3 sequences, 55% found once. The J gene is TRBJ1-5, the V gene TRBV19; no reliable D call. What was sequenced was sorted CD4+, CD8+, or CD8+CD57+ T cells (not recorded which) from PBMCs. The receptor was isolated from a human donor in good health, serving as a control. CDR3 in DNA: TGTGCCAGTCTCCAGCGGGCAGGTGCCGATCAGCCCCAGCATCTT. Its translation: CASLQRAGADQPQHL.